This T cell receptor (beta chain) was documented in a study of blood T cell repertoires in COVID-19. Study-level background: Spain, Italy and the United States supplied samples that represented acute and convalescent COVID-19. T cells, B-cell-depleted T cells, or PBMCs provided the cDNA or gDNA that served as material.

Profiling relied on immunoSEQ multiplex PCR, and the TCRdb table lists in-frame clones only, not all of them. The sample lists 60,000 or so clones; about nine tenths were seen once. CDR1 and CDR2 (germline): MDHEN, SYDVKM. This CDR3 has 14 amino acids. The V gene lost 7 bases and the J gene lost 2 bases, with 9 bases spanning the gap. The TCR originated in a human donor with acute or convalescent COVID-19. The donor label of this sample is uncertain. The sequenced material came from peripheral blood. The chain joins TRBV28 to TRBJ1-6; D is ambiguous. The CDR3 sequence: CASKEGTYNSPLHF. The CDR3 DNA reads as TGTGCCAGCAAGGAGGGCACCTATAATTCACCCCTCCACTTT.